The entry that follows covers one T cell receptor (beta chain) sequence. The data were taken from a study of blood T cell repertoires in COVID-19. Across the whole study: Acute and convalescent COVID-19 specimens originated in the United States, Italy and Spain. In each case, the material was cDNA or gDNA derived from T cells, B-cell-depleted T cells, or PBMCs.

Per the authors' pipeline: Estimation of nucleated cell counts relied on the amplification of reference gene primers. Assay: immunoSEQ multiplex PCR; the TCRdb copy retains only in-frame clones and omits some. V and J calls and clone size are given by that table; D and trimming were obtained from the DNA. Counted here are 250,000 to 350,000 clones, approximately 90% occurring once; the ten biggest clones make up 6.3%. The CDR3 sequence is 17 residues long. After removal of 2 bases from V and 2 bases from J, the junction contained 6 bases not matched to a gene. Germline CDR1 LGHDT, CDR2 YNNKEL (reference sequence). Patients of the Seattle cohort, enrolled during active infection, were followed longitudinally.

The sequenced sample consisted of peripheral blood. The source of this sequence is a woman aged 50 to 65 with COVID-19, enrolled during active disease. This chain joins TRBV3-1 (or the pseudogene TRBV3-2) and TRBJ1-1, with 12 bases identical to TRBD1. Here the CDR3 reads CASSQYGTGGFNTEAFF. The CDR3 region has the DNA TGTGCCAGCAGCCAATACGGGACAGGGGGCTTTAACACTGAAGCTTTCTTT.